This is a list of T cell receptor beta chains from one sample in a study of cytomegalovirus exposure and HLA in healthy donors. The assay was immunoSEQ multiplex PCR, and TCRdb's table has in-frame clones only and misses some. The sample includes more than 55,000 clones, approximately 96% of them seen just once. Sequencing used PBMCs. The receptors stem from a man younger than 35 in good health and CMV-seronegative. Each CDR3 is given with its conserved first and last residue. Each record gives: D gene, J gene, V gene, clone size, CDR3 DNA, CDR3 protein. A D gene is named only where the DNA matches it firmly. Only some rows state a clone size, as once, few, many or a class for expanded clones.

D: TRBD2; J: TRBJ2-1; V: TRBV30; size: .; DNA: TGTGCCTGGTATTTCCTCGGGACTAGCGGTGAGCAGTTCTTC; CDR3: CAWYFLGTSGEQFF
D: TRBD1; J: TRBJ1-2; V: TRBV6-5; size: .; DNA: TGTGCCAGCAGGGACAGGGGGTATGGCTACACCTTC; CDR3: CASRDRGYGYTF
D: .; J: TRBJ2-5; V: TRBV5-1; size: .; DNA: TGCGCCAGCAGCGGGGACATCAATGGGGGAGAGACCCAGTACTTC; CDR3: CASSGDINGGETQYF
D: TRBD2; J: TRBJ2-1; V: TRBV4-1; size: .; DNA: TGCGCCAGCAGCCAAGGACTAGCGAAGCCCGCCTACAATGAGCAGTTCTTC; CDR3: CASSQGLAKPAYNEQFF
D: .; J: TRBJ2-1; V: TRBV11-2; size: once; DNA: TGTGCCAGCAGCTTAGACCGGGGTTGGGAGCAGTTCTTC; CDR3: CASSLDRGWEQFF
D: .; J: TRBJ2-3; V: TRBV18; size: .; DNA: TGTGCCAGCTCCGGGGGAACCACAGATACGCAGTATTTT; CDR3: CASSGGTTDTQYF
D: TRBD2; J: TRBJ2-4; V: TRBV11-2; size: .; DNA: TGTGCCAGCAGCTATAGCGGGAGGTTTAACATTCAGTACTTC; CDR3: CASSYSGRFNIQYF
D: .; J: TRBJ2-3; V: TRBV19; size: .; DNA: TGTGCCAGTAGTATAGAGGGAACAGGGCTAGATACGCAGTATTTT; CDR3: CASSIEGTGLDTQYF
D: TRBD2; J: TRBJ2-1; V: TRBV28; size: .; DNA: TGTGCCAGCAGTTTTCTGAGCGGGAGCAAACACAATGAGCAGTTCTTC; CDR3: CASSFLSGSKHNEQFF
D: TRBD1; J: TRBJ1-1; V: TRBV28; size: .; DNA: TGTGCCAGCAGTTTATGGCCGGGACAGGGGGGAAACACTGAAGCTTTCTTT; CDR3: CASSLWPGQGGNTEAFF
D: .; J: TRBJ2-7; V: TRBV27; size: .; DNA: TGTGCCAGCAGTTTCAGTGACACATTTCTGACCTACGAGCAGTACTTC; CDR3: CASSFSDTFLTYEQYF
D: TRBD2; J: TRBJ2-1; V: TRBV7-8; size: .; DNA: TGTGCCAGCAGCTTAGCAGGGGCGGGAGGGCCTAGTGAGCAGTTCTTC; CDR3: CASSLAGAGGPSEQFF
D: TRBD2; J: TRBJ2-7; V: TRBV4-3; size: .; DNA: TGCGCCAGCAGCCAAGGGACTAGCGGATCTTCTGTCTTCTACGAGCAGTACTTC; CDR3: CASSQGTSGSSVFYEQYF
D: TRBD1; J: TRBJ2-2; V: TRBV10-3; size: once; DNA: TGTGCCACCCGCCCAGGACAGGGAACCGGGGAGCTGTTTTTT; CDR3: CATRPGQGTGELFF
D: .; J: TRBJ2-3; V: TRBV19; size: .; DNA: TGTGCCAGTAGTATAGATGGAGGGGCTAGCACAGATACGCAGTATTTT; CDR3: CASSIDGGASTDTQYF
D: TRBD1; J: TRBJ2-1; V: TRBV9; size: .; DNA: TGTGCCAGCAGTCAACAGGGGTCCTCCTACAATGAGCAGTTCTTC; CDR3: CASSQQGSSYNEQFF
D: TRBD2; J: TRBJ2-5; V: TRBV5-1; size: .; DNA: TGCGCCAGCAGCACGGGACTAGCGGTCGAGACCCAGTACTTC; CDR3: CASSTGLAVETQYF
D: .; J: TRBJ1-3; V: TRBV30; size: .; DNA: TGTGCCTGGGCCGAGCCCCCTACGAACACCATATATTTT; CDR3: CAWAEPPTNTIYF
D: TRBD1; J: TRBJ2-7; V: TRBV28; size: .; DNA: TGTGCCAGCAGTTCGACAGGGGGCGCCGGGTACGAGCAGTACTTC; CDR3: CASSSTGGAGYEQYF
D: .; J: TRBJ2-7; V: TRBV6-1; size: once; DNA: TGTGCCAGCAGTGAAGCGGGGACTGACGAGCAGTACTTC; CDR3: CASSEAGTDEQYF
D: TRBD2; J: TRBJ2-1; V: TRBV7-9; size: .; DNA: TGTGCCAGCAGCCCTCCCGGGACTAGCGGGAGAGGTGAGCAGTTCTTC; CDR3: CASSPPGTSGRGEQFF
D: .; J: TRBJ2-1; V: TRBV9; size: .; DNA: TGTGCCAGCAGCCTCGGGAGTCAAACCACTGAGCAGTTCTTC; CDR3: CASSLGSQTTEQFF
D: .; J: TRBJ2-1; V: TRBV13; size: .; DNA: TGTGCCAGCAGCTTGAGGCCGAACCCAAGCTCCTACAATGAGCAGTTCTTC; CDR3: CASSLRPNPSSYNEQFF
D: .; J: TRBJ2-5; V: TRBV30; size: .; DNA: TGTGCCGGGGAGTGGGGTTCCGGGAGATCGGAGACCCAGTACTTC; CDR3: CAGEWGSGRSETQYF
D: TRBD2; J: TRBJ2-2; V: TRBV9; size: .; DNA: TGTGCCAGCAGCGAACTAGCGGGGAACACCGGGGAGCTGTTTTTT; CDR3: CASSELAGNTGELFF
D: TRBD1; J: TRBJ1-4; V: TRBV15; size: .; DNA: TGTGCCACCAGCAGAGGGACAGGGCTAAATGAAAAACTGTTTTTT; CDR3: CATSRGTGLNEKLFF
D: .; J: TRBJ2-1; V: TRBV7-8; size: few; DNA: TGTGCCAGCAGCTTAGAGCCCAATGAGCAGTTCTTC; CDR3: CASSLEPNEQFF
D: .; J: TRBJ2-5; V: TRBV10-3; size: .; DNA: TGTGCCATCAGTGAGTCACGGAGGGACCAAGAGACCCAGTACTTC; CDR3: CAISESRRDQETQYF
D: .; J: TRBJ2-1; V: TRBV11-2; size: once; DNA: TGTGCCAGCACCAATCACTTTACACTAGGCATAATCTACAATGAGCAGTTCTTC; CDR3: CASTNHFTLGIIYNEQFF
D: TRBD2; J: TRBJ2-1; V: TRBV19; size: .; DNA: TGTGCCAGTAGTATCCGGGACTATTCCTCCTACAATGAGCAGTTCTTC; CDR3: CASSIRDYSSYNEQFF
D: .; J: TRBJ1-2; V: TRBV18; size: .; DNA: TGTGCCAGCTCACCAGGGGCGAATGGCTACACCTTC; CDR3: CASSPGANGYTF
D: .; J: TRBJ2-3; V: TRBV25-1; size: .; DNA: TGTGCCAGCAGTTGGACAGACTCTACGCAGTATTTT; CDR3: CASSWTDSTQYF
D: TRBD2; J: TRBJ2-5; V: TRBV2; size: .; DNA: TGTGCCAGCAGATTAAGACTAGCGGGTCTGAAGGGGGAGACCCAGTACTTC; CDR3: CASRLRLAGLKGETQYF
D: .; J: TRBJ2-3; V: TRBV10-3; size: .; DNA: TGTGCCATCAGTGACGCGCTAGGACAGAGAACCACAGATACGCAGTATTTT; CDR3: CAISDALGQRTTDTQYF
D: TRBD1; J: TRBJ2-7; V: TRBV7-8; size: .; DNA: TGTGCCAGCAGTATGACAGGGGGCGCTGGCTCCTACGAGCAGTACTTC; CDR3: CASSMTGGAGSYEQYF
D: TRBD2; J: TRBJ2-1; V: TRBV2; size: .; DNA: TGTGCCAGCAGTATAATTAGCGGGGCCTTCTACAATGAGCAGTTCTTC; CDR3: CASSIISGAFYNEQFF
D: TRBD1; J: TRBJ2-7; V: TRBV27; size: .; DNA: TGTGCCAGCAGTTCAGGACAGGAAACCTACGAGCAGTACTTC; CDR3: CASSSGQETYEQYF
D: .; J: TRBJ1-2; V: TRBV5-1; size: .; DNA: TGCGCCAGCAGCTTGGCCGTTACCGCGGGAGGGAACGGCTACACCTTC; CDR3: CASSLAVTAGGNGYTF
D: TRBD1; J: TRBJ1-2; V: TRBV5-6; size: .; DNA: TGTGCCAGCAGCTTTAAACAGGGGGCCTTTAGATACTATGGCTACACCTTC; CDR3: CASSFKQGAFRYYGYTF
D: TRBD2; J: TRBJ2-1; V: TRBV5-1; size: .; DNA: TGCGCCAGCAGCTTGGTGGTAGCGGGAGGTTACAATGAGCAGTTCTTC; CDR3: CASSLVVAGGYNEQFF
D: .; J: TRBJ2-1; V: TRBV28; size: .; DNA: TGTGCCAGCAGTCTTGGGGGCAGCCCTTTCGACTCCTACAATGAGCAGTTCTTC; CDR3: CASSLGGSPFDSYNEQFF
D: .; J: TRBJ1-1; V: TRBV11-3; size: .; DNA: TGTGCCAGCAGCTTAGGGCCCGACAGGGAAGCTTTCTTT; CDR3: CASSLGPDREAFF
D: .; J: TRBJ1-5; V: TRBV5-1; size: .; DNA: TGCGCCAGCAGCTTGGGGGCAGGGCAGAATCAGCCCCAGCATTTT; CDR3: CASSLGAGQNQPQHF
D: .; J: TRBJ1-5; V: TRBV27; size: once; DNA: TGTGCCAGCAGTTTAACTGGGGGGAATCAGCCCCAGCATTTT; CDR3: CASSLTGGNQPQHF
D: .; J: TRBJ1-3; V: TRBV6-7; size: .; DNA: TGTGCCAGCAGGCAGGTAAGCTCTGGAAACACCATATATTTT; CDR3: CASRQVSSGNTIYF
D: .; J: TRBJ2-7; V: TRBV6-1; size: few; DNA: TGTGCCAGCAGTGACAGGGTCGAGCAGTACTTC; CDR3: CASSDRVEQYF
D: TRBD1; J: TRBJ1-1; V: TRBV2; size: .; DNA: TGTGCCAGGGAGTTGAGAGGGACAGGCCCTAAGAACACTGAAGCTTTCTTT; CDR3: CARELRGTGPKNTEAFF
D: .; J: TRBJ2-4; V: TRBV28; size: once; DNA: TGTGCCAGCAGGACTGAACCCGGGAGCTACAGTGACATTCAGTACTTC; CDR3: CASRTEPGSYSDIQYF
D: .; J: TRBJ1-1; V: TRBV25-1; size: .; DNA: TGTGCCAGCAGTGAATCGAGGGACGGAGGGCGCGCTTTCTTT; CDR3: CASSESRDGGRAFF
D: .; J: TRBJ2-1; V: TRBV4-1; size: .; DNA: TGCGCCAGCAGCCAGGGTTACGGCCTAGGGGGAAAGGAGCAGTTCTTC; CDR3: CASSQGYGLGGKEQFF